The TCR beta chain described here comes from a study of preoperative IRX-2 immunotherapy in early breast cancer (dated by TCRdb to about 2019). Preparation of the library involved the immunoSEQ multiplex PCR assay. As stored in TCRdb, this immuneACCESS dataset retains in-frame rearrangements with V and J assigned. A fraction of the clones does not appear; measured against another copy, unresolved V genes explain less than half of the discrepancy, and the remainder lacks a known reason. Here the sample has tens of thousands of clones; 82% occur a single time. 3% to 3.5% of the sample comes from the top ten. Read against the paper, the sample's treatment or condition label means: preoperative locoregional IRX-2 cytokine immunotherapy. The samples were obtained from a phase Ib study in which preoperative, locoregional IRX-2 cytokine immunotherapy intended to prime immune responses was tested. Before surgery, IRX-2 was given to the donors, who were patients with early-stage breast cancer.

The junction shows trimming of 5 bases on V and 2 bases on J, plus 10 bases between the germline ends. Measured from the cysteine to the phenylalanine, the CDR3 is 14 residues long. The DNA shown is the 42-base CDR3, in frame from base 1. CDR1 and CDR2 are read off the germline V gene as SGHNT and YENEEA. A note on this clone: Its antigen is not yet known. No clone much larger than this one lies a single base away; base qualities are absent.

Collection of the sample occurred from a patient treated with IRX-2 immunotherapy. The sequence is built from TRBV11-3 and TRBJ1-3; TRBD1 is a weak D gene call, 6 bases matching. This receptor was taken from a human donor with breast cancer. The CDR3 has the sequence CASSRPGAGNTIYF. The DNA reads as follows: TGTGCCAGCAGCCGACCAGGGGCTGGAAACACCATATATTTT. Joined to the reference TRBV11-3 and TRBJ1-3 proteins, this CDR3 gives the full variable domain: EAGVVQSPRYKIIEKKQPVAFWCNPISGHNTLYWYLQNLGQGPELLIRYENEEAVDDSQLPKDRFSAERLKGVDSTLKIQPAELGDSAVYLCASSRPGAGNTIYFGEGSWLTVV.